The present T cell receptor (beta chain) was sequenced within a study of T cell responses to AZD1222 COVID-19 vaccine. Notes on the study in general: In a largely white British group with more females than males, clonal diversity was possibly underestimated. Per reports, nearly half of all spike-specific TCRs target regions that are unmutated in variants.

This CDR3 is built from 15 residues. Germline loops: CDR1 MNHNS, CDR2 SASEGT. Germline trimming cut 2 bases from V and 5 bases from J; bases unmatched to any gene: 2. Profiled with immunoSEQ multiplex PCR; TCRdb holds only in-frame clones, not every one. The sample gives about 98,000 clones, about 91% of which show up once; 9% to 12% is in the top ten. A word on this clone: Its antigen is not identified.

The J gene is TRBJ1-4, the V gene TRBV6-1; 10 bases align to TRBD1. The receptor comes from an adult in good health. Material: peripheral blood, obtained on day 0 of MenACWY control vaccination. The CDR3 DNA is TGTGCCAGCAGTGAACAGGACAGGGGGAATGAAAAACTGTTTTTT. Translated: CASSEQDRGNEKLFF.